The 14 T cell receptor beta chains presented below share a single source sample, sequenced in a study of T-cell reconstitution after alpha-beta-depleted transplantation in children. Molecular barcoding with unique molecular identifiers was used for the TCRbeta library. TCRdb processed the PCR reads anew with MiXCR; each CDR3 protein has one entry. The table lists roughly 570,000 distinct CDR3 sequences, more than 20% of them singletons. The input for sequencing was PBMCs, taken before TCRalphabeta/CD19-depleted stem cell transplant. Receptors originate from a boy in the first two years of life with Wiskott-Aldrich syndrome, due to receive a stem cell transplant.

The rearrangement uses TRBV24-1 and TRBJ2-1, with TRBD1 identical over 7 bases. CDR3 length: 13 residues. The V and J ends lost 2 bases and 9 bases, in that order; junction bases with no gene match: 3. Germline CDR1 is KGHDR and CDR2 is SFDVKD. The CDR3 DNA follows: TGTGCCACCAGTGATTACAGGGGCGGTGAGCAGTTCTTC. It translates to CATSDYRGGEQFF.

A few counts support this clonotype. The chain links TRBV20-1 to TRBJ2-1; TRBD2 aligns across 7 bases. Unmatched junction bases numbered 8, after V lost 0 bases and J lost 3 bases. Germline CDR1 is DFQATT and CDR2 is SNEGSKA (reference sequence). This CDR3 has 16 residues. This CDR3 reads CSARDGLRENYNEQFF. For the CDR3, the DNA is TGCAGTGCTAGAGATGGTTTGCGGGAGAACTACAATGAGCAGTTCTTC.

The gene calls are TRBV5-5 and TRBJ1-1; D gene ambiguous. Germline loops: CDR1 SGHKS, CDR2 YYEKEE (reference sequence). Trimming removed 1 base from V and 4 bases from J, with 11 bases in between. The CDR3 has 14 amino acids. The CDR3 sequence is CASSLSVLGTEAFF. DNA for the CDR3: TGTGCCAGCAGCTTGTCAGTTTTGGGCACTGAAGCTTTCTTT.

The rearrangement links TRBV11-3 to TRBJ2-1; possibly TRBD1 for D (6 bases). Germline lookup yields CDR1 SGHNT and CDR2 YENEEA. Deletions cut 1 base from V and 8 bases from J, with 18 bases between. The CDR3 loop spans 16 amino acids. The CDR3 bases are TGTGCCAGCAGCTTAGTCAGGGGATTCGGGTCGCATGAGCAGTTCTTC. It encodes CASSLVRGFGSHEQFF.

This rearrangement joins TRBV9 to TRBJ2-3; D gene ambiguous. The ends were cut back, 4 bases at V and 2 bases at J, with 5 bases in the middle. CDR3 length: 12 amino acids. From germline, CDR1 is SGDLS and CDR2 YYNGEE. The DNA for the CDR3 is TGTGCCAGCAGCATGAACACAGATACGCAGTATTTT. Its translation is CASSMNTDTQYF.

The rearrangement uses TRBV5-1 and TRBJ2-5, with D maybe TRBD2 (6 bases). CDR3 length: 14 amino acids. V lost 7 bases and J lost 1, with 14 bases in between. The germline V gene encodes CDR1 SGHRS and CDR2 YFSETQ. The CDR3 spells CASWRGTIQETQYF. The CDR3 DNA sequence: TGCGCCAGCTGGCGGGGCACCATCCAAGAGACCCAGTACTTC.

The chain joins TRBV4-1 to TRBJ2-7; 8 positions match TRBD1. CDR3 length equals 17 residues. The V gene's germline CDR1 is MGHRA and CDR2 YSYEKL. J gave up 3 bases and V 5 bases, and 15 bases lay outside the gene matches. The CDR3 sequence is CASSKGPGTGGLYEQYF. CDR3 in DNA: TGCGCCAGCAGCAAAGGTCCCGGGACAGGCGGGCTCTACGAGCAGTACTTC.

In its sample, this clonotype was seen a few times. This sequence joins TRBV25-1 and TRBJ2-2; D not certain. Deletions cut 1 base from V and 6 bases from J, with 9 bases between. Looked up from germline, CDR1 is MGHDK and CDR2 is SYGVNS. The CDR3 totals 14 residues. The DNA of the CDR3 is TGTGCCAGCAGTGAATTAGGACGCGCCGGGGAGCTGTTTTTT. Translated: CASSELGRAGELFF.

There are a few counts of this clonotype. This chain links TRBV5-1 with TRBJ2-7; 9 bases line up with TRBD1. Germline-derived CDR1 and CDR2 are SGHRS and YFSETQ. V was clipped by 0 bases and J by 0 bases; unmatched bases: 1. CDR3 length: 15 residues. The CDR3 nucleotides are TGCGCCAGCAGCTTGGGACAGGGGGTCTCCTACGAGCAGTACTTC. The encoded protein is CASSLGQGVSYEQYF.

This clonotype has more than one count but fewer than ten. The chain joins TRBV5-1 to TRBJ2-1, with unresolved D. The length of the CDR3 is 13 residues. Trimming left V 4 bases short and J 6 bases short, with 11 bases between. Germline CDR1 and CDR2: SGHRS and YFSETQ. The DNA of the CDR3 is TGCGCCAGCAGCCCGGACCCTGGCAATGAGCAGTTCTTC. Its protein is CASSPDPGNEQFF. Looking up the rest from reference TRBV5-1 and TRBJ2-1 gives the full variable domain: KAGVTQTPRYLIKTRGQQVTLSCSPISGHRSVSWYQQTPGQGLQFLFEYFSETQRNKGNFPGRFSGRQFSNSRSEMNVSTLELGDSALYLCASSPDPGNEQFFGPGTRLTVL.

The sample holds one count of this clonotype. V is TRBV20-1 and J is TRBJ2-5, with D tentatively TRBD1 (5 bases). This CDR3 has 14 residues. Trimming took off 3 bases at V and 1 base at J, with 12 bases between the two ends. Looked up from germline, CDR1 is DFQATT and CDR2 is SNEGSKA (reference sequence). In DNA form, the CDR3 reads TGCAGTGCTAGGTCCAGGGTGTCCCAAGAGACCCAGTACTTC. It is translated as CSARSRVSQETQYF.

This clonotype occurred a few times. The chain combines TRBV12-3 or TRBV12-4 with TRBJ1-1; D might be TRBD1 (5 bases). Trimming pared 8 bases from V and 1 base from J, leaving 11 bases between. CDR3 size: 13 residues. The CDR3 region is CASGRQGNTEAFF. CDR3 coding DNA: TGTGCCAGCGGCCGCCAGGGGAACACTGAAGCTTTCTTT.

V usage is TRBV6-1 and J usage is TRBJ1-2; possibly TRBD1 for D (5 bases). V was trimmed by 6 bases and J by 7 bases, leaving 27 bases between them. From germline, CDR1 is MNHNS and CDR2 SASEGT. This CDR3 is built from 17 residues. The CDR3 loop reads CASRRTRDVLLGGGYTF. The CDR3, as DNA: TGTGCCAGCAGACGGACCCGGGACGTCCTTTTGGGGGGTGGCTACACCTTC.

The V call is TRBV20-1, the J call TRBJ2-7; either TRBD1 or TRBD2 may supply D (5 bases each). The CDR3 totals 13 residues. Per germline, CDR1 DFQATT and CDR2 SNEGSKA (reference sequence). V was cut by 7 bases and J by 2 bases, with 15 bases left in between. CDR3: CSVEGPRTYEQYF. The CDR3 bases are TGCAGTGTTGAGGGACCAAGAACCTACGAGCAGTACTTC.